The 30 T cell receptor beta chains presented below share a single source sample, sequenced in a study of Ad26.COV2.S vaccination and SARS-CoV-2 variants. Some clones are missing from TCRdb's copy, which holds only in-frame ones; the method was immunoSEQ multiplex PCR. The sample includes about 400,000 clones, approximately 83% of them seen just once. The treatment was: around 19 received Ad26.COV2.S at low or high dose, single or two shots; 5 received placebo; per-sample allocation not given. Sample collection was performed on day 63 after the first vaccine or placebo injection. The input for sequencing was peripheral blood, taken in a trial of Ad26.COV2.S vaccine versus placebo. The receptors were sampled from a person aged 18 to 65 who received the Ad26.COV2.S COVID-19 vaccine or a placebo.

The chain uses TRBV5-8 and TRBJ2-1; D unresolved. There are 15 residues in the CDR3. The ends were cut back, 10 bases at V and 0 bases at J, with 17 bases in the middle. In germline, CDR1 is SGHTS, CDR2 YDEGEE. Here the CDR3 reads CAGISAGYSYNEQFF. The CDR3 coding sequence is TGTGCCGGCATATCGGCCGGTTACTCCTACAATGAGCAGTTCTTC.

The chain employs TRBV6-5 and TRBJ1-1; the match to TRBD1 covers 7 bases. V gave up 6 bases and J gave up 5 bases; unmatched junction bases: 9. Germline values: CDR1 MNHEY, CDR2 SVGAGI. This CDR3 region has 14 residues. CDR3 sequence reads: CASRPGQLGTEAFF. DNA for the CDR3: TGTGCCAGCAGACCGGGACAGTTGGGGACTGAAGCTTTCTTT.

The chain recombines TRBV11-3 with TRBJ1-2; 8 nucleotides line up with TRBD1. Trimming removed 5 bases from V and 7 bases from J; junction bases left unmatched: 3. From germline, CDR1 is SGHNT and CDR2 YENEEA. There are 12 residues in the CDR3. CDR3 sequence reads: CASSLGQAGYTF. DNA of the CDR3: TGTGCCAGCAGCCTGGGACAGGCTGGCTACACCTTC.

CDR3 sequence: CASSPSPGQGWRAFF. CDR3 sequence (DNA): TGCGCCAGCAGCCCAAGCCCGGGACAGGGATGGCGAGCTTTCTTT. The chain links TRBV5-1 to TRBJ1-1, with 9 bases matching TRBD1. The CDR3 runs to 15 residues. Germline CDR1 SGHRS, CDR2 YFSETQ. Trimming removed 4 bases from V and 10 bases from J; junction bases left unmatched: 14.

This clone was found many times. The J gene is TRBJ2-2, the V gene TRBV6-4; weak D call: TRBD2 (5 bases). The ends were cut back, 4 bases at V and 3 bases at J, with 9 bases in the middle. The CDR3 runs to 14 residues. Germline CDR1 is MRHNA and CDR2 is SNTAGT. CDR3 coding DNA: TGTGCCAGCAGTGCCTCAGCGGACACCGGGGAGCTGTTTTTT. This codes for CASSASADTGELFF.

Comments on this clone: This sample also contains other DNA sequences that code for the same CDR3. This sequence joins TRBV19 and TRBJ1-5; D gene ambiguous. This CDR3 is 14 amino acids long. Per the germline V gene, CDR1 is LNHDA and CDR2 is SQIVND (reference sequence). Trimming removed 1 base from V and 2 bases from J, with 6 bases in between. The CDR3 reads CASSIVRGNQPQHF. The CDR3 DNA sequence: TGTGCCAGTAGTATAGTGAGGGGCAATCAGCCCCAGCATTTT.

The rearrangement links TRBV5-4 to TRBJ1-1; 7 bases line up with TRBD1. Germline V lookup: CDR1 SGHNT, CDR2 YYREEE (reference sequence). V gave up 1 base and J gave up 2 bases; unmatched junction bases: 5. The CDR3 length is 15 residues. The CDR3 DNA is TGTGCCAGCAGCTTGCCGACAGGGACAAACACTGAAGCTTTCTTT. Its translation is CASSLPTGTNTEAFF.

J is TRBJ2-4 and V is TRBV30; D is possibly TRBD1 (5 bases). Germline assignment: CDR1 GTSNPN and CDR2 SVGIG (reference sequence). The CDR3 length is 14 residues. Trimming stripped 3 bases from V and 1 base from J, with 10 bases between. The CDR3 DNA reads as TGTGCCTGGAGCGCAGGGTTGGCCAAAAACATTCAGTACTTC. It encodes CAWSAGLAKNIQYF.

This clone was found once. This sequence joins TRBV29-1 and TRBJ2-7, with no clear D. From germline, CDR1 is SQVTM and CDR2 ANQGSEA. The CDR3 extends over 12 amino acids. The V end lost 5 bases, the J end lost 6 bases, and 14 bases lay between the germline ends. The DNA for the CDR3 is TGCAGCGTTTGGGTCCGCTCTACCGAGCAGTACTTC. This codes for CSVWVRSTEQYF.

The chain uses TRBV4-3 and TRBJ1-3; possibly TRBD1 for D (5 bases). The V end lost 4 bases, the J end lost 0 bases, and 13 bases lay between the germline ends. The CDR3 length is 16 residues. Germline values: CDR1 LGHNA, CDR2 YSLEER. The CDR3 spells CASSRTHRFSGNTIYF. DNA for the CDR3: TGCGCCAGCAGCCGAACACACAGGTTCTCTGGAAACACCATATATTTT.

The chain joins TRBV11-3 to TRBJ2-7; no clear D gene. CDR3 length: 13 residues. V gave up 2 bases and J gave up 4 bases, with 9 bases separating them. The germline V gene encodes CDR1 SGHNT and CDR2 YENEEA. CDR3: CASSLIPKYEQYF. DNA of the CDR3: TGTGCCAGCAGCTTAATTCCCAAGTACGAGCAGTACTTC. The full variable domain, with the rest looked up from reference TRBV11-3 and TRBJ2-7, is EAGVVQSPRYKIIEKKQPVAFWCNPISGHNTLYWYLQNLGQGPELLIRYENEEAVDDSQLPKDRFSAERLKGVDSTLKIQPAELGDSAVYLCASSLIPKYEQYFGPGTRLTVT.

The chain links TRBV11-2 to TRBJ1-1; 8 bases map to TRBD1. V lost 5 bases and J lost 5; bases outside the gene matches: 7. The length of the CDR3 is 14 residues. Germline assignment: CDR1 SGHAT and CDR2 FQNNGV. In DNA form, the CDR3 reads TGTGCCAGCAGCATCGGACAGGGACGGACTGAAGCTTTCTTT. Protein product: CASSIGQGRTEAFF.

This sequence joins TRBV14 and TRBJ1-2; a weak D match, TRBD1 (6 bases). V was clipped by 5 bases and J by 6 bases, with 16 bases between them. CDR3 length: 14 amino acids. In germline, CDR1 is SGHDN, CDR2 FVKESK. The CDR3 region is CASSLQGRGDGYTF. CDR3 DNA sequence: TGTGCCAGCAGCTTGCAGGGTAGGGGGGATGGCTACACCTTC.

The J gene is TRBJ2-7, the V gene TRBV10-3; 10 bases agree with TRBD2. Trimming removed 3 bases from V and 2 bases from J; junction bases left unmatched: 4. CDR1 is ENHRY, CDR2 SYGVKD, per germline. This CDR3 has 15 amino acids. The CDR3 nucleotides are TGTGCCATCAGTGACTCGAGCGGGAGGGCCTACGAGCAGTACTTC. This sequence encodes CAISDSSGRAYEQYF.

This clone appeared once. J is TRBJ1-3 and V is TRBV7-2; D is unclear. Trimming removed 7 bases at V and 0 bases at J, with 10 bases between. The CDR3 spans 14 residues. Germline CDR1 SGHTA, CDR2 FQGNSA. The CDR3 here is CASNIGYSGNTIYF. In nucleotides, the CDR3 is TGTGCCAGCAATATAGGGTACTCTGGAAACACCATATATTTT.

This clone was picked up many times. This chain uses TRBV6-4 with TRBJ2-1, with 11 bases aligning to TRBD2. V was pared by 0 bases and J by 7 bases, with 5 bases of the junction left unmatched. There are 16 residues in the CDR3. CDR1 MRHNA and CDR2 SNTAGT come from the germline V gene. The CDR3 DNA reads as TGTGCCAGCAGTGACTCTAGCGGGGGGGGATCGAATGAGCAGTTCTTC. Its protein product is CASSDSSGGGSNEQFF.

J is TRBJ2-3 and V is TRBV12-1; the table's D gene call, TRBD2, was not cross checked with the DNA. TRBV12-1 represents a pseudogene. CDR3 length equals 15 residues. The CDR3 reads CASSPGGLPTDTQYF. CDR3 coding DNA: TGTGCCAGCAGCCCCGGGGGTCTGCCCACAGATACGCAGTATTTT.

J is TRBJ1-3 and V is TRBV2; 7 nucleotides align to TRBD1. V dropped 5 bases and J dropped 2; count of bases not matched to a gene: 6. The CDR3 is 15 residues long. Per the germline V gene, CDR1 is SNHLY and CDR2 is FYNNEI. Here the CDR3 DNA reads TGTGCCAGCAGTCCCGACAGGGTCCCTGGAAACACCATATATTTT. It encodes CASSPDRVPGNTIYF. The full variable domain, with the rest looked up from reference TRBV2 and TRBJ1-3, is EPEVTQTPSHQVTQMGQEVILRCVPISNHLYFYWYRQILGQKVEFLVSFYNNEISEKSEIFDDQFSVERPDGSNFTLKIRSTKLEDSAMYFCASSPDRVPGNTIYFGEGSWLTVV.

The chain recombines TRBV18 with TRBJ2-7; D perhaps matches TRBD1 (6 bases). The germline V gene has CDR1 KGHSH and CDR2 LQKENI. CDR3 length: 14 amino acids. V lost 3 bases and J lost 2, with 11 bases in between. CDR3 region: CASSPQGWAYEQYF. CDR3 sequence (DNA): TGTGCCAGCTCACCCCAGGGGTGGGCCTACGAGCAGTACTTC.

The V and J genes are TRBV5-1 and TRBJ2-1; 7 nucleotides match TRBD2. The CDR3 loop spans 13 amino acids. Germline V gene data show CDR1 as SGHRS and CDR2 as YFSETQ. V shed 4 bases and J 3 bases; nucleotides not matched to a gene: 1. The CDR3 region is CASSRDYYNEQFF. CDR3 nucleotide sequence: TGCGCCAGCAGCCGGGACTACTACAATGAGCAGTTCTTC.

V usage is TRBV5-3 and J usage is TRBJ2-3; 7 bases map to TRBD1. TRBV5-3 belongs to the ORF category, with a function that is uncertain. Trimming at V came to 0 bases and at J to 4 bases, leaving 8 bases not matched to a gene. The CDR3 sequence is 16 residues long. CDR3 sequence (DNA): TGTGCCAGAAGCTTGGGAGACAGGGTATGGGCAGATACGCAGTATTTT. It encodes CARSLGDRVWADTQYF.

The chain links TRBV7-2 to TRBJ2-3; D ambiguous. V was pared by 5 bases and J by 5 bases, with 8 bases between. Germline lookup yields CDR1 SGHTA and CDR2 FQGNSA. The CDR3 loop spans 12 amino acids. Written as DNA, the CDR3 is TGTGCCAGCAGCACCCCCGGAGATACGCAGTATTTT. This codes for CASSTPGDTQYF.

In nucleotides, the CDR3 is TGTGCCAGTAGCCGGGCGGGGACCCAGTACTTC. As protein: CASSRAGTQYF. The chain carries TRBV19 and TRBJ2-5; D might be TRBD2 (5 bases). V was clipped by 6 bases and J by 7 bases, with 9 bases between them. Germline loops: CDR1 LNHDA, CDR2 SQIVND (reference sequence). This CDR3 spans 11 amino acids.

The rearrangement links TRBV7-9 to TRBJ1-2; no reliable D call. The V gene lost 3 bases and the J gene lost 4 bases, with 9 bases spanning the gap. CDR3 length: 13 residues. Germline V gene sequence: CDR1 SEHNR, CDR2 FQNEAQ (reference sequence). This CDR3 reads CASSFLMGYGYTF. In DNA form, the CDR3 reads TGTGCCAGCAGCTTTCTAATGGGCTATGGCTACACCTTC. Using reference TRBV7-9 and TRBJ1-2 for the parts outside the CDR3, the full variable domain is DTGVSQNPRHKITKRGQNVTFRCDPISEHNRLYWYRQTLGQGPEFLTYFQNEAQLEKSRLLSDRFSAERPKGSFSTLEIQRTEQGDSAMYLCASSFLMGYGYTFGSGTRLTVV.

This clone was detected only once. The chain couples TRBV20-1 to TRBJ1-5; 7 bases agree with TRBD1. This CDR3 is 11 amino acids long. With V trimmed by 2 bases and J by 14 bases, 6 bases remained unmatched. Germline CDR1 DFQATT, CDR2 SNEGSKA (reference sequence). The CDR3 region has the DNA TGCAGTGCTAGACTCCGGGACAGCGAGCATTTT. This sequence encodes CSARLRDSEHF.

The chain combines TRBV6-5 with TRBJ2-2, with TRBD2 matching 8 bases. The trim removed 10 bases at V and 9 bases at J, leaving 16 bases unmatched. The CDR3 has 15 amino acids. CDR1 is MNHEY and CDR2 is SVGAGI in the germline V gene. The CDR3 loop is CATRGTRLTGRELFF. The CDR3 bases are TGTGCCACCCGAGGGACTAGACTGACTGGGAGGGAGCTGTTTTTT.

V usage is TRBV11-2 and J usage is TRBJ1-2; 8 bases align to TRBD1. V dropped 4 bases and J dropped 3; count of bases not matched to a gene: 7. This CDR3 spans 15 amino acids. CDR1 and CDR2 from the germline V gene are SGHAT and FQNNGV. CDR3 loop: CASSSDRGVHYGYTF. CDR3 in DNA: TGTGCCAGCAGCTCTGACAGGGGAGTTCACTATGGCTACACCTTC.

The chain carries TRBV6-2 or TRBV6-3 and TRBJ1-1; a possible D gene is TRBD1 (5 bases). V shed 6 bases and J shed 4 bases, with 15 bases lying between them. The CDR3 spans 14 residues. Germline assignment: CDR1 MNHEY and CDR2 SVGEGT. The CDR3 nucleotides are TGTGCCAGCAGCCGGGACCTTACGTTCACTGAAGCTTTCTTT. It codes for CASSRDLTFTEAFF.

The CDR3 region has the DNA TGCAGCGTTTTCCAGGGTTCCTACGAGCAGTACTTC. This encodes CSVFQGSYEQYF. The chain carries TRBV29-1 and TRBJ2-7; tentatively, D is TRBD1 (5 bases). This CDR3 spans 12 amino acids. Germline V gives CDR1 SQVTM, CDR2 ANQGSEA. The ends were cut back, 5 bases at V and 1 base at J, with 9 bases in the middle.

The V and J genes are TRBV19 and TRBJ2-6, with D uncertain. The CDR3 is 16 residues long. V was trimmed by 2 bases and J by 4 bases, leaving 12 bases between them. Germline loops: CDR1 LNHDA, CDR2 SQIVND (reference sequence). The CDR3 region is CASSIPSFTGANVLTF. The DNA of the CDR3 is TGTGCCAGTAGTATACCGTCTTTTACCGGGGCCAACGTCCTGACTTTC.